One and the same sample provided the 24 T cell receptor beta chains below, sequenced in a study of blood T cell repertoires in COVID-19. Sequenced by immunoSEQ multiplex PCR; TCRdb stores in-frame clones only, minus some. The data show around 94,000 clones, with approximately 84% seen just once and roughly 6.2% held by the top ten. Sequencing input: peripheral blood. These receptors originate from a man aged 55-75 years with acute or convalescent COVID-19.

The V and J genes are TRBV7-2 and TRBJ1-6, with D perhaps matching TRBD1 (6 bases). Germline V lookup: CDR1 SGHTA, CDR2 FQGNSA. With 1 base removed from V and 8 bases from J, the gap between germline ends came to 12 bases. CDR3 length: 15 residues. CDR3 protein: CASSLGMAGDSPLHF. In nucleotides, the CDR3 is TGTGCCAGCAGCTTAGGGATGGCAGGGGATTCACCCCTCCACTTT.

V is TRBV4-3 and J is TRBJ2-7, with D perhaps matching TRBD2 (5 bases). The CDR3 has 15 residues. In germline, CDR1 is LGHNA, CDR2 YSLEER. V was clipped by 0 bases and J by 0 bases, with 9 bases between them. CDR3 loop: CASSQDPGNSYEQYF. Here the CDR3 DNA reads TGCGCCAGCAGCCAAGATCCGGGGAACTCCTACGAGCAGTACTTC.

The gene calls are TRBV10-3 and TRBJ1-2; TRBD1 agrees at 10 bases. The CDR3 runs to 11 residues. Germline V gene data show CDR1 as ENHRY and CDR2 as SYGVKD. Trimming took 9 bases from V and 7 from J; bases not matched to a gene: 2. The CDR3 region has the DNA TGTGCCATGGGACAGGGGTTTGGCTACACCTTC. Translation gives CAMGQGFGYTF.

The V gene is TRBV3-1 (or the pseudogene TRBV3-2), the J gene TRBJ1-2; the D gene is possibly TRBD1 (5 bases). V lost 5 bases to trimming and J lost 6 bases, with 13 bases between them. Germline CDR1 LGHDT, CDR2 YNNKEL (reference sequence). CDR3 length: 13 amino acids. The CDR3 sequence is CASSFQGGHGYTF. CDR3 nucleotides: TGTGCCAGCAGCTTTCAGGGAGGACATGGCTACACCTTC.

The rearrangement uses TRBV11-3 and TRBJ1-1; weak D call: TRBD1 (5 bases). CDR1 is SGHNT, CDR2 YENEEA, per germline. This CDR3 has 14 amino acids. With 1 base removed from V and 7 bases from J, the gap between germline ends came to 13 bases. CDR3 bases: TGTGCCAGCAGCTTAGGGGGCCAGGGCGTTGAAGCTTTCTTT. Its protein is CASSLGGQGVEAFF.

The chain couples TRBV2 to TRBJ1-1, with a weak D call TRBD1 (5 bases). V gave up 3 bases and J gave up 3 bases, with 11 bases separating them. Germline assignment: CDR1 SNHLY and CDR2 FYNNEI. This CDR3 is built from 14 residues. The chain's CDR3 is CASSDRVRHTEAFF. Here the CDR3 DNA reads TGTGCCAGCAGTGACAGGGTGAGGCACACTGAAGCTTTCTTT.

This clone appeared a few times. The chain joins TRBV7-3 to TRBJ2-7, with D possibly being TRBD1 (6 bases). The CDR3 covers 13 residues. Per germline, CDR1 SGHTA and CDR2 FQGTGA. Trimming took off 6 bases at V and 1 base at J, with 10 bases between the two ends. The CDR3 region is CASSPGQSYEQYF. In nucleotides, the CDR3 is TGTGCCAGCAGTCCCGGACAGTCCTACGAGCAGTACTTC.

This clone occurred a few times. The gene calls are TRBV29-1 and TRBJ1-2, with 12 nucleotides matching TRBD1. CDR1 SQVTM and CDR2 ANQGSEA come from the germline V gene. V was pared by 2 bases and J by 0 bases, with 7 bases of the junction left unmatched. This CDR3 is built from 17 residues. The CDR3 nucleotides are TGCAGCGTTGAATCCTGGGACAGGGGGCAAGCTAACTATGGCTACACCTTC. Protein: CSVESWDRGQANYGYTF. Drawing the rest from reference TRBV29-1 and TRBJ1-2, the complete variable domain is SAVISQKPSRDICQRGTSLTIQCQVDSQVTMMFWYRQQPGQSLTLIATANQGSEATYESGFVIDKFPISRPNLTFSTLTVSNMSPEDSSIYLCSVESWDRGQANYGYTFGSGTRLTVV.

The rearrangement uses TRBV24-1 and TRBJ1-1; D unresolved. Trimming cost V 3 bases and J 0 bases, with 4 bases left between them. This CDR3 comprises 13 residues. Germline CDR1 is KGHDR and CDR2 is SFDVKD. CDR3 DNA sequence: TGTGCCACCAGTGATGACATGAACACTGAAGCTTTCTTT. Residues: CATSDDMNTEAFF.

The rearrangement uses TRBV6-2 or TRBV6-3 and TRBJ2-1; 12 bases are shared with TRBD2. Per germline, CDR1 MNHEY and CDR2 SVGEGT. V lost 5 bases to trimming and J lost 0 bases; unmatched junction nucleotides: 2. The CDR3 runs to 16 residues. The CDR3 spells CASSGLAGISYNEQFF. CDR3 in DNA: TGTGCCAGCAGTGGACTAGCGGGAATCTCCTACAATGAGCAGTTCTTC.

J is TRBJ2-2 and V is TRBV18; possibly TRBD1 for D (5 bases). Germline V gene data show CDR1 as KGHSH and CDR2 as LQKENI. CDR3 length: 16 residues. With 1 base removed from V and 4 bases from J, the gap between germline ends came to 13 bases. CDR3 nucleotide sequence: TGTGCCAGCTCACCACGTCAGGGAACGGTCACCGGGGAGCTGTTTTTT. Translated: CASSPRQGTVTGELFF.

The chain carries TRBV25-1 and TRBJ1-3; weak D call: TRBD1 (5 bases). With 2 bases removed from V and 4 bases from J, the gap between germline ends came to 6 bases. Per the germline V gene, CDR1 is MGHDK and CDR2 is SYGVNS. The CDR3 covers 13 residues. The CDR3 loop is CASSERGGNTIYF. The CDR3 nucleotides are TGTGCCAGCAGTGAAAGGGGAGGAAACACCATATATTTT.

V gene TRBV19 combines with J gene TRBJ1-2, with 7 bases identical to TRBD1. The CDR3 sequence is 13 residues long. CDR1 is LNHDA and CDR2 is SQIVND in the germline V gene (reference sequence). The junction had 4 bases not matched to a gene; V was cut back by 3 bases and J by 6 bases. The CDR3 here is CASSILDRDGYTF. CDR3 coding DNA: TGTGCCAGTAGTATTCTCGACAGGGATGGCTACACCTTC.

The chain carries TRBV5-1 and TRBJ2-1, with a tentative D call TRBD1 (6 bases). Germline V lookup: CDR1 SGHRS, CDR2 YFSETQ. The V gene lost 5 bases and the J gene lost 0 bases, with 9 bases spanning the gap. The CDR3 is 14 amino acids. The CDR3 DNA is TGCGCCAGCAGGTCGGACAGCTCCTACAATGAGCAGTTCTTC. Amino acid sequence: CASRSDSSYNEQFF.

The chain employs TRBV6-5 and TRBJ1-5; maybe TRBD1 (5 bases). The germline V gene encodes CDR1 MNHEY and CDR2 SVGAGI. Trimming shortened V by 6 bases and J by 7 bases, and 19 bases separated the two germline ends. This CDR3 comprises 15 residues. The CDR3 nucleotides read TGTGCCAGCAGCCCCGTGGAAGGGGCGGTCCAGCCCCAGCATTTT. Translated: CASSPVEGAVQPQHF.

The rearrangement links TRBV27 to TRBJ1-1; D not resolved. Trimming removed 2 bases from V and 1 base from J, with 11 bases in between. This CDR3 region has 15 residues. CDR1 is MNHEY and CDR2 is SMNVEV in the germline V gene (reference sequence). DNA for the CDR3: TGTGCCAGCAGTTTAGGTGCGGCTCCGAACACTGAAGCTTTCTTT. Translating it yields CASSLGAAPNTEAFF.

The chain has TRBV6-2 or TRBV6-3 and TRBJ1-1; 8 bases are shared with TRBD1. Trimming took 4 bases from V and 1 from J; bases not matched to a gene: 5. This CDR3 is 15 amino acids long. Germline lookup yields CDR1 MNHEY and CDR2 SVGEGT. In DNA form, the CDR3 reads TGTGCCAGCAGTTCCCAGGGGGCGCGGAACACTGAAGCTTTCTTT. It is translated as CASSSQGARNTEAFF.

The chain combines TRBV19 with TRBJ1-4; no clear D gene. Trimming removed 6 bases at V and 10 bases at J, with 15 bases between. CDR1 is LNHDA and CDR2 is SQIVND in the germline V gene (reference sequence). The CDR3 runs 13 residues. The CDR3 sequence: CASSPGKGGKLFF. CDR3 DNA sequence: TGTGCCAGTAGCCCGGGAAAGGGTGGAAAACTGTTTTTT.

The CDR3 reads CASSSGLSPNEKLFF. CDR3 in DNA: TGTGCCAGCAGCTCTGGACTCTCTCCTAATGAAAAACTGTTTTTT. The J gene is TRBJ1-4, the V gene TRBV11-2; D call uncertain. V shed 4 bases and J shed 3 bases, with 12 bases lying between them. CDR1 is SGHAT and CDR2 is FQNNGV in the germline V gene. The CDR3 contains 15 residues.

The V gene is TRBV14, the J gene TRBJ1-1; D perhaps matches TRBD1 (6 bases). The V gene lost 1 base and the J gene lost 1 base, with 10 bases spanning the gap. This CDR3 comprises 15 residues. Germline CDR1 SGHDN, CDR2 FVKESK. The CDR3 bases are TGTGCCAGCAGCCAAGGCTACAGGGCGAACACTGAAGCTTTCTTT. It encodes CASSQGYRANTEAFF.

V is TRBV20-1 and J is TRBJ2-3; D possibly uses TRBD1 or TRBD2 (6 bases each). The CDR3 extends over 14 amino acids. V gave up 3 bases and J gave up 1 base, with 11 bases separating them. CDR1 and CDR2 (germline): DFQATT, SNEGSKA (reference sequence). The CDR3 sequence: CSASEGGGTDTQYF. The DNA of the CDR3 is TGCAGTGCTAGTGAGGGGGGAGGCACAGATACGCAGTATTTT.

V and J are TRBV14 and TRBJ2-7; the D is unclear. This CDR3 has 12 residues. Trimming removed 3 bases from V and 5 bases from J, with 8 bases in between. The germline CDR1 and CDR2 sequences are SGHDN and FVKESK. This CDR3 reads CASSHRVHEQYF. CDR3 coding DNA: TGTGCCAGCAGCCACCGGGTACACGAGCAGTACTTC.

The chain has TRBV7-9 and TRBJ2-7, with D maybe TRBD1 (6 bases). From germline, CDR1 is SEHNR and CDR2 FQNEAQ (reference sequence). This CDR3 has 14 amino acids. V dropped 1 base and J dropped 0 bases, with 7 bases sitting between them. Here the CDR3 DNA reads TGTGCCAGCAGCTTAGAGGGGGTCTCCTACGAGCAGTACTTC. Translated: CASSLEGVSYEQYF. The whole variable domain, remainder taken from reference TRBV7-9 and TRBJ2-7, is DTGVSQNPRHKITKRGQNVTFRCDPISEHNRLYWYRQTLGQGPEFLTYFQNEAQLEKSRLLSDRFSAERPKGSFSTLEIQRTEQGDSAMYLCASSLEGVSYEQYFGPGTRLTVT.

V gene TRBV2 combines with J gene TRBJ2-1; TRBD1 matches at 7 bases. The germline V gene encodes CDR1 SNHLY and CDR2 FYNNEI. This CDR3 is 12 amino acids long. Trimming at V came to 4 bases and at J to 7 bases, leaving 1 base not matched to a gene. CDR3 region: CASSVQGNEQFF. Here the CDR3 DNA reads TGTGCCAGCAGTGTACAGGGGAATGAGCAGTTCTTC.